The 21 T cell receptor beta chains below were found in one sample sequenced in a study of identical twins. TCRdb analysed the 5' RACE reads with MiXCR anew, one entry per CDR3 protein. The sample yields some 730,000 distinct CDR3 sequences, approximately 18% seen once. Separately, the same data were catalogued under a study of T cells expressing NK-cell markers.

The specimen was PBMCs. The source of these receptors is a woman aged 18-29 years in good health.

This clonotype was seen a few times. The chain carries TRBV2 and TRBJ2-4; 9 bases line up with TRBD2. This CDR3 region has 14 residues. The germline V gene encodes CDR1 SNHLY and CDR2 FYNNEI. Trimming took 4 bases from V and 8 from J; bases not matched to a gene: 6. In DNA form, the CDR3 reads TGTGCCAGCAGTGCCAGGACTAGCGAAGACATTCAGTACTTC. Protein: CASSARTSEDIQYF.

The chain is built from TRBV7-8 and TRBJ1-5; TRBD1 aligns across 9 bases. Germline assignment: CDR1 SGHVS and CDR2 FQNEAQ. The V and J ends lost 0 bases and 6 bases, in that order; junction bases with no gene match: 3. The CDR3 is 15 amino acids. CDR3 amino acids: CASSLATGGSQPQHF. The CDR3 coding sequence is TGTGCCAGCAGCTTAGCCACAGGGGGCAGTCAGCCCCAGCATTTT.

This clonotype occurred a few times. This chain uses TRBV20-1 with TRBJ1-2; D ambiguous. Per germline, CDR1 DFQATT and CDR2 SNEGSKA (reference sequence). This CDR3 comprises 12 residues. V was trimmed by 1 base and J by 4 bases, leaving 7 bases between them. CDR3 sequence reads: CSARAWGYGYTF. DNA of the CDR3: TGCAGTGCTAGAGCTTGGGGCTATGGCTACACCTTC.

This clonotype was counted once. CDR3 nucleotide sequence: TGCAGTGCTAGAGGACCGCTCCCTTATAATTCACCCCTCCACTTT. It translates to CSARGPLPYNSPLHF. J is TRBJ1-6 and V is TRBV20-1; unclear D gene. The CDR3 runs to 15 residues. V lost 1 base and J 4 bases, leaving 11 bases between the germline ends. Germline CDR1 reads DFQATT; CDR2 reads SNEGSKA (reference sequence).

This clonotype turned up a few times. The CDR3 loop is CASSLEDETQYF. Here the CDR3 DNA reads TGTGCCAGCAGCTTAGAAGACGAGACCCAGTACTTC. V is TRBV7-9 and J is TRBJ2-5; D call uncertain. Trimming took 1 base from V and 5 from J, leaving 5 bases between them. The CDR3 spans 12 residues. From germline, CDR1 is SEHNR and CDR2 FQNEAQ (reference sequence).

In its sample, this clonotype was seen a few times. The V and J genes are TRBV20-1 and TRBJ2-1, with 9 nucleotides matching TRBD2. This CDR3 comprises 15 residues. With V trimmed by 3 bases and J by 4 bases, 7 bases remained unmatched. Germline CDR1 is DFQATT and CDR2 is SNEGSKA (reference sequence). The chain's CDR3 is CSARPSGNLYNEQFF. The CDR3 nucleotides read TGCAGTGCTAGGCCTAGCGGGAATCTATACAATGAGCAGTTCTTC.

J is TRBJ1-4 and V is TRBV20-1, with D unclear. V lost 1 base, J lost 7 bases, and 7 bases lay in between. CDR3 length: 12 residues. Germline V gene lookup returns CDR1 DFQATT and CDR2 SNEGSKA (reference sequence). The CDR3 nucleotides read TGCAGTGCTAGAGGGGCAGGTGAAAAACTGTTTTTT. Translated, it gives CSARGAGEKLFF.

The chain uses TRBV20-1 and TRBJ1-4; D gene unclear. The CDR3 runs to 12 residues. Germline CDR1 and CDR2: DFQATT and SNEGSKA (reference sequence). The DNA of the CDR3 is TGCACCCGGCCCCGAGGAGATGAAAAACTGTTTTTT. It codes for CTRPRGDEKLFF.

The CDR3 DNA is TGCGCCAGCAGCTTACGAACAGGGTTAGGTGGGGAGACCCAGTACTTC. Protein sequence: CASSLRTGLGGETQYF. J is TRBJ2-5 and V is TRBV5-1, with D possibly matching TRBD1 (6 bases). Germline CDR1 and CDR2: SGHRS and YFSETQ. The ends were cut back, 2 bases at V and 5 bases at J, with 19 bases in the middle. The CDR3 contains 16 residues. Variable domain in full (rest from reference TRBV5-1 and TRBJ2-5): KAGVTQTPRYLIKTRGQQVTLSCSPISGHRSVSWYQQTPGQGLQFLFEYFSETQRNKGNFPGRFSGRQFSNSRSEMNVSTLELGDSALYLCASSLRTGLGGETQYFGPGTRLLVL.

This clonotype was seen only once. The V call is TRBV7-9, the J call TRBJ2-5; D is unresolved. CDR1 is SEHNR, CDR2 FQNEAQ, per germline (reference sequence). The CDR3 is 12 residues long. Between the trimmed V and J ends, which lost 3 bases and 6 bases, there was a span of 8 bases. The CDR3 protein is CASSLAAQTQYF. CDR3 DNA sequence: TGTGCCAGCAGCTTGGCGGCGCAGACCCAGTACTTC.

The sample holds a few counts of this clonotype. The CDR3 is CASSFGQRETQYF. In nucleotides, the CDR3 is TGTGCCAGCAGTTTTGGGCAGCGAGAGACCCAGTACTTC. J is TRBJ2-5 and V is TRBV12-3 or TRBV12-4; D is unresolved. This CDR3 has 13 residues. Between the trimmed V and J ends, which lost 3 bases and 4 bases, there was a span of 9 bases.

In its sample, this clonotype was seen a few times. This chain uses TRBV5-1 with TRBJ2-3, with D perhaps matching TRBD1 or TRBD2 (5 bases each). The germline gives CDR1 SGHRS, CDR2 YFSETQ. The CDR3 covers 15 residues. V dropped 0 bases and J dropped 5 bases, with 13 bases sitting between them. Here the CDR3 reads CASSLGDLGVDTQYF. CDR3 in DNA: TGCGCCAGCAGCTTGGGGGACCTAGGGGTAGATACGCAGTATTTT.

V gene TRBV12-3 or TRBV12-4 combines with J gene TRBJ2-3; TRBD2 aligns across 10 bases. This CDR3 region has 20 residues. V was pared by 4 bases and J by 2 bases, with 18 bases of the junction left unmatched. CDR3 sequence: CASSYRDKFGLAETTDTQYF. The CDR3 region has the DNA TGTGCCAGCAGTTATAGGGACAAATTTGGACTAGCGGAGACCACAGATACGCAGTATTTT.

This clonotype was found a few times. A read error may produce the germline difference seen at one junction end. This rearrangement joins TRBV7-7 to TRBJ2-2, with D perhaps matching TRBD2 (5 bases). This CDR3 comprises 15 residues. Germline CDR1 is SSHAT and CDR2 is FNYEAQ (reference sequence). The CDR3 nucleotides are TGTGCTAGCAGCCGTGCGCTAGCCGTCACCGGGGAGCTGTTTTTT. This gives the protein CASSRALAVTGELFF.

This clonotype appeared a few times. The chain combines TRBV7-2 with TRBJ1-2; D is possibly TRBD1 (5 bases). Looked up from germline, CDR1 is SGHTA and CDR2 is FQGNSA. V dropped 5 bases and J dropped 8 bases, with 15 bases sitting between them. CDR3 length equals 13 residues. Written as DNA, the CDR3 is TGTGCCAGCAGCGTTGGGTGGGGCCTAGGCTACACCTTC. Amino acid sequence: CASSVGWGLGYTF. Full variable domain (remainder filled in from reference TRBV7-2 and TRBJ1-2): GAGVSQSPSNKVTEKGKDVELRCDPISGHTALYWYRQSLGQGLEFLIYFQGNSAPDKSGLPSDRFSAERTGGSVSTLTIQRTQQEDSAVYLCASSVGWGLGYTFGSGTRLTVV.

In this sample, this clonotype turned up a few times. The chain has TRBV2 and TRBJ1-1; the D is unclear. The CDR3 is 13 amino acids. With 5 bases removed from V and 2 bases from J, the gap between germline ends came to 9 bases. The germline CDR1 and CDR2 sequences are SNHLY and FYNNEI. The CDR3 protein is CASSQQRNTEAFF. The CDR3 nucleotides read TGTGCCAGCAGTCAACAGAGAAACACTGAAGCTTTCTTT.

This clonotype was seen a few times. CDR3 protein: CASRGTAQSGNTIYF. The CDR3 DNA follows: TGTGCCAGTCGAGGGACAGCACAGTCTGGAAACACCATATATTTT. The chain carries TRBV12-3 or TRBV12-4 and TRBJ1-3, with 7 bases identical to TRBD1. The ends lost 9 bases at V and 1 base at J; junction bases unmatched: 9. This CDR3 region has 15 residues.

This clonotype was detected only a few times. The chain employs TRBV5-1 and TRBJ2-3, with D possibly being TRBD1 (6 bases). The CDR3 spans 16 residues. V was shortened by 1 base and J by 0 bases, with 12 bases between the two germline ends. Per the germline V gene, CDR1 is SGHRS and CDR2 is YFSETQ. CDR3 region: CASSLTGYTSTDTQYF. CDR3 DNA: TGCGCCAGCAGCTTGACAGGGTACACTAGCACAGATACGCAGTATTTT.

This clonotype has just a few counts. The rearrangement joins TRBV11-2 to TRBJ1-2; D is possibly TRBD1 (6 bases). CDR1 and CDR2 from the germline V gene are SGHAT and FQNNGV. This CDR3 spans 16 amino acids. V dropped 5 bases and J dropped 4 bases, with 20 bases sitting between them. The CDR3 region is CASSRDIGMDGYGYTF. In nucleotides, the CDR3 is TGTGCCAGCAGCCGGGACATCGGCATGGATGGCTATGGCTACACCTTC.

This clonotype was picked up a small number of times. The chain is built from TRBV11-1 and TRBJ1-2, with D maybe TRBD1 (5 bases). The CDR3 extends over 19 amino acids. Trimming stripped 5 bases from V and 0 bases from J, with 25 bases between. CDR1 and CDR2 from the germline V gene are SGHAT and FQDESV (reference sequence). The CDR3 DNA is TGTGCCAGCAGCACCTCGGACACCGAAGCCGGCCGAGCTAACTATGGCTACACCTTC. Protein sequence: CASSTSDTEAGRANYGYTF.

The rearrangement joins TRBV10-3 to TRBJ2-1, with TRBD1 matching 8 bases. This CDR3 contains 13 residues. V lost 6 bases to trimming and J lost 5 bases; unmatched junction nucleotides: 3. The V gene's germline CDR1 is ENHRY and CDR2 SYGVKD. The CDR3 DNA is TGTGCCATCAGGGGACAGGCCGACAATGAGCAGTTCTTC. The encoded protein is CAIRGQADNEQFF.